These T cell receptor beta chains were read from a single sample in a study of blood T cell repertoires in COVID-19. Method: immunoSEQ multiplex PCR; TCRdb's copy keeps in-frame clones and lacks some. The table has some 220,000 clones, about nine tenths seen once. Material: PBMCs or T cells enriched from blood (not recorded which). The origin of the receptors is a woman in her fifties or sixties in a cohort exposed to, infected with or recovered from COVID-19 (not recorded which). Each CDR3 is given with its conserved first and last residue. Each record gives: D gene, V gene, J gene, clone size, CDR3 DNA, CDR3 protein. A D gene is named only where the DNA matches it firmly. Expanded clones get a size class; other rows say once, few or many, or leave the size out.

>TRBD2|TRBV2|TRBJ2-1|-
TGTGCCAGCAAGGAGCTAGCGGGGGGACTTTACAATGAGCAGTTCTTC
CASKELAGGLYNEQFF
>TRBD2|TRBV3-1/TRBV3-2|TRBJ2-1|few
TGTGCCAGCAGCCAAGATAGTTTAGTAGCGGGGAGATACAATGAGCAGTTCTTC
CASSQDSLVAGRYNEQFF
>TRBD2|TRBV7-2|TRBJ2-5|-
TGTGCCAGCAGCTTAGGGCCGGGACTAGCGGGGATTGAGACCCAGTACTTC
CASSLGPGLAGIETQYF
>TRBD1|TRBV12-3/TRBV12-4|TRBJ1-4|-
TGTGCCAGCAGACCAGGGGGGAATGAAAAACTGTTTTTT
CASRPGGNEKLFF
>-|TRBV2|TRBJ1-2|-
TGTGCCAGCAGTCCCCCGACAGGTTGGGGCCTCCCAAGGGATAATGGCTACACCTTC
CASSPPTGWGLPRDNGYTF
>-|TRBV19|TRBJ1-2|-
TGTGCCAGTAGTAAACAACCGGAGGGGACTAACTATGGCTACACCTTC
CASSKQPEGTNYGYTF
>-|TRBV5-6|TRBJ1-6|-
TGTGCCAGCAGATCGAAGAGCTCCTATAATTCACCCCTCCACTTT
CASRSKSSYNSPLHF
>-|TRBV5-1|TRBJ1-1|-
TGCGCCAGCAGCCCTCGGCAGGTCCTCTTGAACACTGAAGCTTTCTTT
CASSPRQVLLNTEAFF
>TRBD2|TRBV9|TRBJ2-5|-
TGTGCCAGCAGCGTTTCCGGGACTAGAGAAGAGACCCAGTACTTC
CASSVSGTREETQYF
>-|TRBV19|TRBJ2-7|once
TGTGCCAGTGCAGGTTCCTACGAGCAGTACTTC
CASAGSYEQYF
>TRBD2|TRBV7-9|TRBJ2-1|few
TGTGCCAGCAGCTGGGGACTAGCCCGTAGGGGTGAGCAGTTCTTC
CASSWGLARRGEQFF
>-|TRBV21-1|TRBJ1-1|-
TGTGCCAGCAGCATTCGGTCCAACACTGAAGCTTTCTTT
CASSIRSNTEAFF
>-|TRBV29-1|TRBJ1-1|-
TGCAGCGTATGGGACTTGAACACTGAAGCTTTCTTT
CSVWDLNTEAFF
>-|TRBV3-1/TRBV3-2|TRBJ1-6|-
TGTGCCAGCGAAAGACAGGCCCATATCCCATACTATAATTCACCCCTCCACTTT
CASERQAHIPYYNSPLHF
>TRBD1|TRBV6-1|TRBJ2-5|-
TGTGCCAGCAGTGTGTCCGGGACAGGGGCTGCCTTTTGGTATGAGACCCAGTACTTC
CASSVSGTGAAFWYETQYF
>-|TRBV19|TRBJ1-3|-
TGTGCCAGTAGTAGATCGGGGTCCTCTGGAAACACCATATATTTT
CASSRSGSSGNTIYF
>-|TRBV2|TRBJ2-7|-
TGTGCCAGCAGTGAGGGAGCTTCCTACGAGCAGTACTTC
CASSEGASYEQYF
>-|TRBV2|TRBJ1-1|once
TGTGCCACAATGGACAGCGTGAACACTGAAGCTTTCTTT
CATMDSVNTEAFF
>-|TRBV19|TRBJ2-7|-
TGTGCCAGTATCGGGGGGCGAGGCGAGCAGTACTTC
CASIGGRGEQYF
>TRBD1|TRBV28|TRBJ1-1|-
TGTGCCAGCAGACCGACAGGGGGGACTGAAGCTTTCTTT
CASRPTGGTEAFF
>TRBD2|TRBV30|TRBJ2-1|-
TGTGCCTGGAGGCGAGTAGCGGGGGGGCATGATGAGCAGTTCTTC
CAWRRVAGGHDEQFF
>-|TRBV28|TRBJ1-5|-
TGTGCCAGCAGGTGGGAGTCTCACAATCAGCCCCAGCATTTT
CASRWESHNQPQHF
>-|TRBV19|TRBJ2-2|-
TGTGCCAGTAGTATAAGGCGCGGGGCGGATTACGGGGAGCTGTTTTTT
CASSIRRGADYGELFF
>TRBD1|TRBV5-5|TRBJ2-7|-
TGTGCCAGCCAGAGAGACAGGGGGCAGTACGAGCAGTACTTC
CASQRDRGQYEQYF
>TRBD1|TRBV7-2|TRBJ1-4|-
TGTGCCAGCAGCTTAGGGGACAGGGCGGAAGCAACTAATGAAAAACTGTTTTTT
CASSLGDRAEATNEKLFF
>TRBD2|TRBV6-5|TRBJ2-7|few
TGTGCCAGCAGTTACTCGAGCGGGAAGCAGTACTTC
CASSYSSGKQYF
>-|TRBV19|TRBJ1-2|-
TGTGCCAGTAGTAGGAGGGACTATGGCTACACCTTC
CASSRRDYGYTF
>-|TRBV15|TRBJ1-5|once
TGTGCCACCAGCACCTACGCTGATGGCAATCAGCCCCAGCATTTT
CATSTYADGNQPQHF
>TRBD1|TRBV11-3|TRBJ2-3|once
TGTGCCAGCAGCTTAGACCCGGGACAGGGCCGACTGTGGGAAGATACGCAGTATTTT
CASSLDPGQGRLWEDTQYF
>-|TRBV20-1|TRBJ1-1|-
TGCAGTGTTTCGGGGGACACTGAAGCTTTCTTT
CSVSGDTEAFF
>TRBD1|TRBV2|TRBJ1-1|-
TGTGCCAGCAGACAGGGGGCCATTATGGACACTGAAGCTTTCTTT
CASRQGAIMDTEAFF
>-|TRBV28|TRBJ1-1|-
TGTGCCACCTCCGACCGGGACACTGAAGCTTTCTTT
CATSDRDTEAFF
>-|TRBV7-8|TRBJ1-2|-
TGTGCCAGCAGCCCACGGGAGGGCCTCTCCTATGGCTACACCTTC
CASSPREGLSYGYTF
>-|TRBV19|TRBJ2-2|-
TGTGCCAGTGGCAGTGGGTGGACTGCCGACACCGGGGAGCTGTTTTTT
CASGSGWTADTGELFF
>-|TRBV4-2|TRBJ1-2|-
TGTGCCAGCAGCCAAGATCGGAGACCGGGAGGCGGCTATGGCTACACCTTC
CASSQDRRPGGGYGYTF
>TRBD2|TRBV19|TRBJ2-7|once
TGTGCCAGTAGTGCCGGGACTAGCGGCGAGCAGTACTTC
CASSAGTSGEQYF